This entry is about one T cell receptor (beta chain). Its antigen is still unknown. One base away there is no much larger clone; base qualities are not given. Explained via the paper, the treatment or condition label denotes: about 20 received Ad26.COV2.S at low or high dose, single or two shots; about 5 received placebo; per-sample allocation not given. For vaccine and placebo recipients, repertoires were sequenced using samples collected on day 63 after the first injection. In Cohort 1b, 25 to 30 adults aged 18-55 years were enrolled at a single site in Boston, USA, between 29 July and 7 August 2020. Ad26.COV2.S consisted of a replication-incompetent adenovirus type 26 vector by which a prefusion-stabilized SARS-CoV-2 spike protein from the original Wuhan strain was expressed. The data stem from a study of Ad26.COV2.S vaccination and SARS-CoV-2 variants (dated by TCRdb to the early 2020s). General notes on the study: Vaccine-arm donors came from COV1001, a multicentre, randomized, double-blind, placebo-controlled phase I-IIa trial of Ad26.COV2.S in healthy adults. Ad26.COV2.S was administered intramuscularly at a dose of 5x10^10 or 1x10^11 viral particles, either as one shot or as two shots given 56 days apart. The specificity and breadth of SARS-CoV-2-reactive T cell receptors after Ad26.COV2.S vaccination were assessed by TCRbeta repertoire sequencing. A total of roughly 30 samples were included in the TCR-sequenced set, comprising roughly 19 Ad26.COV2.S vaccine recipients, 5 placebo recipients and 8 SARS-CoV-2 convalescent individuals. Trial participants were randomized into five groups of five: low-dose or high-dose Ad26.COV2.S given once or twice, or placebo on both occasions. Investigators remained blinded to trial group allocation during experiments and outcome assessment. Results and caveats for the whole study, not just this receptor: After vaccination, substantial breadth of spike-specific CD8+ and CD4+ T cell responses was reported. The authors noted that total T cell responses may have been underestimated by the TCR breadth and depth analyses. Vaccine and placebo recipients had comparable non-spike TCR breadth, which fits with the vaccine containing only spike. Spike-specific TCR breadth was higher in Ad26.COV2.S recipients than in placebo recipients (P = 0.0014). The study lacked the statistical power to compare responses across vaccine doses or regimens.

The immunoSEQ Assay was used to sequence TCRbeta CDR3 regions. After extraction, genomic DNA underwent amplification by bias-controlled multiplex PCR, followed by high-throughput sequencing. As for how the authors treated the data: To quantify the absolute abundance of each unique TCRbeta CDR3 region, sequences were collapsed and filtered. T cell fraction was estimated by normalizing TCRbeta template counts to usable DNA, with usable DNA measured through amplification of reference genes found in all nucleated cells. Repertoire TCRs were annotated as SARS-CoV-2-specific when V gene, CDR3 amino acid sequence and J gene were exactly matched to a known reactive TCR set. The reference SARS-CoV-2 TCR set was obtained from MIRA and was filtered for enrichment in COVID-19-positive ImmuneCODE repertoires, whereby public or cross-reactive TCRs were removed. Using the MIRA antigens, annotated TCRs were further analysed by specific ORF or by position within an ORF. Breadth was defined as annotated unique rearrangements over total unique productive rearrangements; depth was the summed frequency of those rearrangements. Two-sided Wilcoxon rank-sum tests were applied when comparing TCR breadth between groups. Entries here come from immuneACCESS through TCRdb and include only in-frame sequences with V and J called. Some clones fail to appear in such tables; in the studies checked, an unresolved V gene covers under half of the shortfall, and the cause of the remainder is unknown. The V and J calls and clone size are taken from that table; D and trimming were inferred from the DNA. This sample gives about 400,000 clones in total; around 92% of them show up just once. More than 1.5% of the sample belongs to the ten largest clones.

This TCR derives from a person between 18 and 59 years old who received the Ad26.COV2.S COVID-19 vaccine or a placebo. This specimen consisted of peripheral blood, obtained in a trial of Ad26.COV2.S vaccine versus placebo.

The CDR3: CASLPFGGQGQPQHF. The DNA sequence reads TGTGCCAGCCTACCTTTTGGGGGGCAAGGTCAGCCCCAGCATTTT. The rearrangement combines TRBV27 with TRBJ1-5; perhaps TRBD1 is the D gene, with 6 bases matching. The cysteine opens and the phenylalanine closes a CDR3 of 15 amino acids. CDR3 DNA is the only sequence kept; it has 45 bases, read in frame from the first base. CDR1 and CDR2 are read off the germline V gene (reference sequence) as MNHEY and SMNVEV. Trimming costs V 8 bases and J 6 bases, and their ends lie 20 bases apart.